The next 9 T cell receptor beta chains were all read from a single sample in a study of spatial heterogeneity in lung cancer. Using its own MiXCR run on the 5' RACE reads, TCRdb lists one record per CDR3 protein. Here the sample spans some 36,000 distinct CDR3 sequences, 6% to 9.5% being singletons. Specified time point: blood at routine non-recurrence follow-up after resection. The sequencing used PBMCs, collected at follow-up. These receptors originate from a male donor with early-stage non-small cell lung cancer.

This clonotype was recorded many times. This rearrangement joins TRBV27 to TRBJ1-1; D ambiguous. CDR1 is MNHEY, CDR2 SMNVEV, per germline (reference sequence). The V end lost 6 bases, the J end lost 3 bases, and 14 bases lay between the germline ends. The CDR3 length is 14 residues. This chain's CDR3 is CASRKGGGDTEAFF. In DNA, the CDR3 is TGTGCCAGCAGGAAGGGAGGCGGGGACACTGAAGCTTTCTTT.

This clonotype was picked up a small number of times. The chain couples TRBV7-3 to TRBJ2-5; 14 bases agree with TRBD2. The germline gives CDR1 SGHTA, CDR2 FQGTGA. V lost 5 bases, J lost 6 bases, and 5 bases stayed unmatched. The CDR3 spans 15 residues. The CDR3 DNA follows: TGTGCCAGCAGCGATGGACTAGCGGGGGGAAAGACCCAGTACTTC. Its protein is CASSDGLAGGKTQYF.

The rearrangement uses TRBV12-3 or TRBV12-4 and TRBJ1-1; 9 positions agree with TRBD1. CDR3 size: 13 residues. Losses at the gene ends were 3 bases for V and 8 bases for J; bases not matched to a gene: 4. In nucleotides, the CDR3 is TGTGCCAGCAGTTTCGGACAGGGGAGGGAAGCTTTCTTT. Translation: CASSFGQGREAFF.

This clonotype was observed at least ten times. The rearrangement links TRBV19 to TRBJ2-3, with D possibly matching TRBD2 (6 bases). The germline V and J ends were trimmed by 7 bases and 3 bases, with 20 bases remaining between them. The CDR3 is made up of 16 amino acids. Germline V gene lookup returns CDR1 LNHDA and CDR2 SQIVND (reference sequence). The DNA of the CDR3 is TGTGCCAGTACCCCCAGGGTAGCGGCCCCTACAGATACGCAGTATTTT. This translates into CASTPRVAAPTDTQYF.

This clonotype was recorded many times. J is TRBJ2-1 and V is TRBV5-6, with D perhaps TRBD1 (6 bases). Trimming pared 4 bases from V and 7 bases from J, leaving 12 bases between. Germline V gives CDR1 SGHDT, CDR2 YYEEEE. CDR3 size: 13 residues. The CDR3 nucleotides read TGTGCCAGCAGCCCGGGACAAGTAAATGAGCAGTTCTTC. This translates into CASSPGQVNEQFF.

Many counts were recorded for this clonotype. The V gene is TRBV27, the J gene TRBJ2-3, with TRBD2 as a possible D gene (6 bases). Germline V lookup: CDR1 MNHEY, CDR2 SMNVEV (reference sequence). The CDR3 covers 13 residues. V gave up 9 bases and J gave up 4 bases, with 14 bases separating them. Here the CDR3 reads CASSTRRADTQYF. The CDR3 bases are TGTGCCAGTTCGACACGGAGGGCAGATACGCAGTATTTT.

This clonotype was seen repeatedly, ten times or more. CDR3 DNA sequence: TGTGCCAGCAGCCTCCCAGCGGGGGGGGGTACGCAGTATTTT. It encodes CASSLPAGGGTQYF. The chain has TRBV3-1 and TRBJ2-3, with 10 bases lining up with TRBD2. The CDR3 runs 14 residues. The germline gives CDR1 LGHDT, CDR2 YNNKEL (reference sequence). The V segment lost 4 bases and the J segment 8 bases; nucleotides outside the gene matches: 6.

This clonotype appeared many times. Here the CDR3 reads CSARASGGGEQYF. The CDR3 DNA sequence: TGCAGTGCTAGAGCTAGCGGGGGAGGGGAGCAGTACTTC. V is TRBV20-1 and J is TRBJ2-7; 10 nucleotides line up with TRBD2. The V segment lost 1 base and the J segment 7 bases; nucleotides outside the gene matches: 4. The CDR3 runs 13 residues. Germline V gives CDR1 DFQATT, CDR2 SNEGSKA (reference sequence).

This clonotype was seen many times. The CDR3 nucleotides read TGTGCCAGCAGCTTGGAAGGGGTGGACTATGGCTACACCTTC. This encodes CASSLEGVDYGYTF. The chain recombines TRBV5-5 with TRBJ1-2; possible D gene TRBD1, 5 bases. Trimming shortened V by 0 bases and J by 3 bases, and 9 bases separated the two germline ends. Germline CDR1 reads SGHKS; CDR2 reads YYEKEE (reference sequence). The CDR3 loop spans 14 amino acids.